The 26 T cell receptor beta chains in this list originate from one sample, sequenced in a study of T cells after yellow fever vaccination. MiXCR, applied by TCRdb to the 5' RACE reads, yields one record per CDR3 protein. This sample carries under 100,000 distinct CDR3 sequences, about 6% of them seen once, and the ten largest clones take more than 40%. The sample in question was CD8+ T cells sorted from PBMCs, obtained 10 days after the yellow fever booster vaccination. The source of these receptors is a man aged 18 to 29 who received the YFV17D yellow fever vaccine.

This clonotype has a single count. At one of its ends the junction is not consistent with the germline gene, which may arise from a read error. The chain combines TRBV5-4 with TRBJ2-5, with D possibly being TRBD1 or TRBD2 (6 bases each). The CDR3 has 16 residues. Germline V gene data show CDR1 as SGHNT and CDR2 as YYREEE (reference sequence). The CDR3 sequence is CACSSSGVVAEETQYF. CDR3 in DNA: TGTGCCTGCAGCTCCTCAGGGGTGGTAGCGGAAGAGACCCAGTACTTC.

This clonotype was seen ten or more times. The chain links TRBV10-3 to TRBJ2-7; 8 nucleotides line up with TRBD2. The germline gives CDR1 ENHRY, CDR2 SYGVKD. Losses at the gene ends were 3 bases for V and 0 bases for J; bases not matched to a gene: 7. The CDR3 sequence is 16 residues long. CDR3 sequence: CAISDPPSGGSYEQYF. The CDR3 coding sequence is TGTGCCATCAGTGACCCGCCGAGCGGGGGCTCCTACGAGCAGTACTTC.

The chain links TRBV20-1 to TRBJ2-1, with 7 bases fitting TRBD1. J gave up 7 bases and V 4 bases, and 7 bases lay outside the gene matches. The CDR3 has 13 amino acids. The germline V gene encodes CDR1 DFQATT and CDR2 SNEGSKA (reference sequence). CDR3 bases: TGCAGTGCTAACGACAGGGCCCCTAATGAGCAGTTCTTC. Translating it yields CSANDRAPNEQFF.

This clonotype came up many times. This chain joins TRBV5-1 and TRBJ2-7; D is unclear. V was shortened by 1 base and J by 0 bases, with 8 bases between the two germline ends. Germline loops: CDR1 SGHRS, CDR2 YFSETQ. The CDR3 loop spans 14 amino acids. The CDR3, as DNA: TGCGCCAGCAGCTTGAAGGCCGACTCCTACGAGCAGTACTTC. Its translation: CASSLKADSYEQYF.

The chain joins TRBV20-1 to TRBJ2-7, with 8 bases matching TRBD1. The trim removed 2 bases at V and 1 base at J, leaving 10 bases unmatched. Germline CDR1 is DFQATT and CDR2 is SNEGSKA (reference sequence). This CDR3 has 16 amino acids. In DNA form, the CDR3 reads TGCAGTGCTAGACCTACAACCCGGGACAGGTCCTACGAGCAGTACTTC. It yields the protein CSARPTTRDRSYEQYF.

Many counts were recorded for this clonotype. V is TRBV5-4 and J is TRBJ2-1, with D tentatively TRBD2 (5 bases). CDR1 is SGHNT and CDR2 is YYREEE in the germline V gene (reference sequence). This CDR3 has 14 amino acids. Trimming removed 5 bases at V and 5 bases at J, with 14 bases between. CDR3 amino acids: CASRFGPGDNEQFF. DNA for the CDR3: TGTGCCAGCAGGTTTGGGCCCGGGGACAATGAGCAGTTCTTC.

This sequence joins TRBV10-3 and TRBJ1-2, with D possibly being TRBD1 (5 bases). CDR1 is ENHRY and CDR2 is SYGVKD in the germline V gene. The CDR3 length is 14 residues. Trimming removed 0 bases from V and 3 bases from J, with 8 bases in between. The CDR3: CAISESYRHYGYTF. For the CDR3, the DNA is TGTGCCATCAGTGAGTCGTACAGGCACTATGGCTACACCTTC.

This clonotype came up a few times. DNA for the CDR3: TGCGCCAGCAGCCAAACTAGCACTGAGGCCTTCTACGAGCAGTACTTC. Its translation: CASSQTSTEAFYEQYF. J is TRBJ2-7 and V is TRBV4-3; possible D gene TRBD2, 6 bases. V lost 2 bases and J 3 bases, leaving 17 bases between the germline ends. The CDR3 covers 16 residues. CDR1 and CDR2 (germline): LGHNA, YSLEER.

This chain links TRBV7-6 with TRBJ1-5, with 7 bases identical to TRBD1. Germline V CDR1 and CDR2: SGHVS, FNYEAQ. V lost 0 bases and J lost 3; bases outside the gene matches: 8. The CDR3 is 17 amino acids. CDR3 sequence (DNA): TGTGCCAGCAGCTTAGCGTACGGGACAGCCAACAATCAGCCCCAGCATTTT. Protein: CASSLAYGTANNQPQHF.

This clonotype came up a few times. The chain recombines TRBV10-2 with TRBJ2-3, with TRBD2 identical over 12 bases. With V trimmed by 10 bases and J by 3 bases, 8 bases remained unmatched. Germline CDR1 and CDR2: WSHSY and SAAADI. The CDR3 is made up of 15 amino acids. This CDR3 is CATATSGGHTDTQYF. The CDR3 nucleotides are TGCGCCACCGCGACTAGCGGGGGCCATACAGATACGCAGTATTTT.

This clonotype was observed at least ten times. The rearrangement links TRBV6-2 or TRBV6-3 to TRBJ2-7; D not certain. This CDR3 comprises 13 residues. Germline values: CDR1 MNHEY, CDR2 SVGEGT. The V end was cut by 1 base, the J end by 4 bases, with 8 bases between. The CDR3 DNA is TGTGCCAGCAGTTACTACAGCCAGTACGAGCAGTACTTC. It translates to CASSYYSQYEQYF.

This clonotype was seen at least ten times. J is TRBJ2-1 and V is TRBV6-2 or TRBV6-3, with TRBD2 matching 11 bases. There are 15 residues in the CDR3. The V gene's germline CDR1 is MNHEY and CDR2 SVGEGT. The V and J ends lost 5 bases and 3 bases, in that order; junction bases with no gene match: 3. The CDR3 DNA sequence: TGTGCCAGCAGTGCTAGCGGGGGGAGCTACAATGAGCAGTTCTTC. It translates to CASSASGGSYNEQFF.

The rearrangement joins TRBV12-3 or TRBV12-4 to TRBJ2-6, with D maybe TRBD1 (6 bases). V lost 1 base to trimming and J lost 4 bases, with 14 bases between them. The CDR3 has 17 residues. The CDR3 reads CASSLVTGILGANVLTF. The DNA of the CDR3 is TGTGCCAGCAGTTTAGTAACAGGGATCCTCGGGGCCAACGTCCTGACTTTC.

The chain links TRBV12-3 or TRBV12-4 to TRBJ2-7, with unresolved D. The CDR3 has 14 amino acids. V lost 2 bases and J 2 bases, leaving 10 bases between the germline ends. The CDR3 coding sequence is TGTGCCAGCAGTTTACGGGCCGTTACCTACGAGCAGTACTTC. Protein sequence: CASSLRAVTYEQYF.

This clonotype has at least ten counts. V gene TRBV5-1 combines with J gene TRBJ2-1; 10 bases line up with TRBD1. CDR3 length equals 17 residues. V lost 4 bases to trimming and J lost 10 bases; unmatched junction nucleotides: 17. CDR1 SGHRS and CDR2 YFSETQ come from the germline V gene. Here the CDR3 DNA reads TGCGCCAGCAGCGCGAGGGGGGACAGGGGCCTAGCAAACGAGCAGTTCTTC. It translates to CASSARGDRGLANEQFF.

This clonotype has ten or more counts. Compared with germline, one end of the junction differs, possibly owing to a read error. This chain connects TRBV7-7 to TRBJ2-1; D might be TRBD2 (6 bases). In germline, CDR1 is SSHAT, CDR2 FNYEAQ (reference sequence). This CDR3 is built from 15 residues. CDR3 amino acids: CASSRQGGAYNEQFF. Written as DNA, the CDR3 is TGTGCTAGCAGCCGCCAAGGAGGGGCTTACAATGAGCAGTTCTTC.

The CDR3 nucleotides read TGTGCCAGCAGTTCTCGGGACAGCCCGAATCAGCCCCAGCATTTT. Its protein product is CASSSRDSPNQPQHF. The chain joins TRBV6-5 to TRBJ1-5; 7 bases line up with TRBD1. The trim removed 4 bases at V and 4 bases at J, leaving 7 bases unmatched. The CDR3 totals 15 residues. Germline loops: CDR1 MNHEY, CDR2 SVGAGI.

Ten or more counts support this clonotype. The chain links TRBV7-7 to TRBJ2-2, with 8 bases matching TRBD1. V shed 2 bases and J 5 bases; nucleotides not matched to a gene: 4. The germline V gene has CDR1 SSHAT and CDR2 FNYEAQ (reference sequence). This CDR3 contains 15 residues. CDR3 region: CASSLKTGVTGELFF. In DNA form, the CDR3 reads TGTGCCAGCAGCTTAAAGACAGGGGTGACCGGGGAGCTGTTTTTT.

The rearrangement uses TRBV16 and TRBJ2-1, with no clear D. V was trimmed by 0 bases and J by 2 bases, leaving 11 bases between them. From germline, CDR1 is KGHSY and CDR2 FQNENV. The CDR3 is made up of 16 amino acids. The CDR3, as DNA: TGTGCCAGCAGCCAATCAGTCAGCATAGCCTACAATGAGCAGTTCTTC. Residues: CASSQSVSIAYNEQFF.

This clonotype was seen a handful of times. The chain combines TRBV24-1 with TRBJ2-1; 8 bases align to TRBD1. Per germline, CDR1 KGHDR and CDR2 SFDVKD. Unmatched junction bases numbered 5, after V lost 3 bases and J lost 5 bases. The CDR3 spans 15 residues. DNA for the CDR3: TGTGCCACCAGTGATCCGGGACAGGACCACAATGAGCAGTTCTTC. This codes for CATSDPGQDHNEQFF.

V gene TRBV20-1 combines with J gene TRBJ1-5; D might be TRBD1 (6 bases). This CDR3 spans 14 amino acids. Germline-derived CDR1 and CDR2 are DFQATT and SNEGSKA (reference sequence). V gave up 1 base and J gave up 0 bases, with 7 bases separating them. The CDR3 protein is CSARGTDSNQPQHF. CDR3 nucleotides: TGCAGTGCTAGAGGGACAGATAGCAATCAGCCCCAGCATTTT.

This clonotype showed up many times. The chain recombines TRBV11-2 with TRBJ1-2; no reliable D call. The germline V gene encodes CDR1 SGHAT and CDR2 FQNNGV. Trimming removed 3 bases at V and 2 bases at J, with 10 bases between. The CDR3 is made up of 14 amino acids. The CDR3 protein is CASSFPGRNYGYTF. The DNA of the CDR3 is TGTGCCAGCAGCTTCCCGGGGAGGAACTATGGCTACACCTTC.

The V gene is TRBV11-2, the J gene TRBJ2-1; 10 nucleotides match TRBD2. Germline V lookup: CDR1 SGHAT, CDR2 FQNNGV. The junction had 6 bases not matched to a gene; V was cut back by 2 bases and J by 11 bases. The CDR3 is 14 amino acids. CDR3 protein: CASSLLAGAGKQFF. The CDR3 nucleotides read TGTGCCAGCAGCTTACTAGCGGGGGCCGGAAAGCAGTTCTTC.

This clonotype was detected a few times. This chain joins TRBV20-1 and TRBJ1-1; perhaps TRBD1 as D (6 bases). V lost 3 bases and J 1 base, leaving 12 bases between the germline ends. The CDR3 loop spans 14 amino acids. CDR1 is DFQATT, CDR2 SNEGSKA, per germline (reference sequence). CDR3 amino acids: CSARALGGNTEAFF. CDR3 bases: TGCAGTGCTAGGGCCCTAGGGGGGAACACTGAAGCTTTCTTT.

The chain employs TRBV12-3 or TRBV12-4 and TRBJ1-5, with D hard to call. V was cut by 4 bases and J by 6 bases, with 10 bases left in between. This CDR3 contains 13 residues. The CDR3, as DNA: TGTGCCAGCAGTTCCGAGTGGGTTCAGCCCCAGCATTTT. Translated: CASSSEWVQPQHF.

The DNA of the CDR3 is TGTGCCAGCATCTTAGCGGACCGCTCCTACGAGCAGTACTTC. Translation: CASILADRSYEQYF. This chain connects TRBV2 to TRBJ2-7; possibly TRBD2 for D (6 bases). Looked up from germline, CDR1 is SNHLY and CDR2 is FYNNEI. There are 14 residues in the CDR3. Trimming took off 7 bases at V and 0 bases at J, with 13 bases between the two ends.